This T cell receptor (beta chain) was profiled in a study of blood T cell repertoires in COVID-19. The wider study: The origin of the acute and convalescent COVID-19 samples was the United States, Italy and Spain. PBMCs, B-cell-depleted T cells, or T cells provided the cDNA or gDNA that made up the material.

Original data processing: Counts of nucleated cells, estimated from reference gene primer amplification, were obtained. The data were produced by immunoSEQ multiplex PCR, yet TCRdb's version contains in-frame clones alone and is incomplete. V, J and clone size were drawn from that table, and D and trimming were deduced from the DNA. The table shows about 97,000 clones, with just under 85% occurring only once. This clone was recorded a few times. Germline assignment: CDR1 SQVTM and CDR2 ANQGSEA. V dropped 6 bases and J dropped 0 bases, with 9 bases sitting between them. The CDR3 spans 12 residues. V is TRBV29-1 and J is TRBJ2-7; D unclear. The sequencing input was peripheral blood. This sequence was found in a man aged 35 to 55 with active or convalescent COVID-19. The CDR3 loop is CSVQLDSYEQYF. The CDR3 DNA reads as TGCAGCGTCCAACTCGACTCCTACGAGCAGTACTTC.